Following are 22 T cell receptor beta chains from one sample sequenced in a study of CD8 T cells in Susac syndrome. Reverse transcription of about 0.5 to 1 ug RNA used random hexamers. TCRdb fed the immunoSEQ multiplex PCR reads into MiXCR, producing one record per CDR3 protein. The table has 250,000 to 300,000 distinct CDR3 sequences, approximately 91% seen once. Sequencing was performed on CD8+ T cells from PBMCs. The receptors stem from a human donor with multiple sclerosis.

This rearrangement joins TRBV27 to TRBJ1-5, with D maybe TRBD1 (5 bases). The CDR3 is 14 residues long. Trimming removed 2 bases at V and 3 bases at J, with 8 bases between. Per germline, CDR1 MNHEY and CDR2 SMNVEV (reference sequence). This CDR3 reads CASSLRGTNQPQHF. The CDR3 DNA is TGTGCCAGCAGTTTACGAGGGACCAATCAGCCCCAGCATTTT.

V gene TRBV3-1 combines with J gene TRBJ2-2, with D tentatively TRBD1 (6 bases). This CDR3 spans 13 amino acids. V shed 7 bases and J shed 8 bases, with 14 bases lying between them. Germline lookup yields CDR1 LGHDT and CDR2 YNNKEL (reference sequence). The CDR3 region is CASNRQVSGELFF. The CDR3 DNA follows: TGTGCCAGCAACCGACAGGTTTCGGGGGAGCTGTTTTTT.

The CDR3 DNA reads as TGTGCCAGCAGGGGGCCCGGGCCAAATCAGCCCCAGCATTTT. Translation gives CASRGPGPNQPQHF. This chain connects TRBV27 to TRBJ1-5, with D possibly being TRBD1 (5 bases). Germline lookup yields CDR1 MNHEY and CDR2 SMNVEV (reference sequence). This CDR3 contains 14 residues. Trimming took off 6 bases at V and 4 bases at J, with 13 bases between the two ends.

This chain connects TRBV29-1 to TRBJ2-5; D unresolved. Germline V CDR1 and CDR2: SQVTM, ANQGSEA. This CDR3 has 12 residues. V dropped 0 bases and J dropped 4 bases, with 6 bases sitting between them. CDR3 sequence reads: CSVEEEGETQYF. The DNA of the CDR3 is TGCAGCGTTGAAGAGGAAGGAGAGACCCAGTACTTC. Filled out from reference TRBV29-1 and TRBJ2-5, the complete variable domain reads SAVISQKPSRDICQRGTSLTIQCQVDSQVTMMFWYRQQPGQSLTLIATANQGSEATYESGFVIDKFPISRPNLTFSTLTVSNMSPEDSSIYLCSVEEEGETQYFGPGTRLLVL.

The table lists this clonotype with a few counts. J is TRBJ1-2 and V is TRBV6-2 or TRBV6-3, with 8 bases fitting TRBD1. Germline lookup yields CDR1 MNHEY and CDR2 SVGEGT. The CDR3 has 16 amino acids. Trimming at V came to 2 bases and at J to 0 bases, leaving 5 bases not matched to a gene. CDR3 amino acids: CASSYDLDRANYGYTF. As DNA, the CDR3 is TGTGCCAGCAGTTACGATCTGGACAGGGCTAACTATGGCTACACCTTC.

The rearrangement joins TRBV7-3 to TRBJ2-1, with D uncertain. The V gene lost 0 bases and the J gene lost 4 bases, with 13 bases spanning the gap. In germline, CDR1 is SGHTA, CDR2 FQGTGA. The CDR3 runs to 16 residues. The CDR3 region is CASSLTAASLYNEQFF. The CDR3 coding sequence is TGTGCCAGCAGCTTAACGGCGGCGTCCCTTTACAATGAGCAGTTCTTC.

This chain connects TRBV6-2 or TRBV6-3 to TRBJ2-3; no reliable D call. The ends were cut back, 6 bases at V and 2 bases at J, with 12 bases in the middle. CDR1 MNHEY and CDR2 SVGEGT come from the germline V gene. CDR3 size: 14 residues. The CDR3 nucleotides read TGTGCCAGCAGCCCCCAGACCTTCACAGATACGCAGTATTTT. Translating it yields CASSPQTFTDTQYF.

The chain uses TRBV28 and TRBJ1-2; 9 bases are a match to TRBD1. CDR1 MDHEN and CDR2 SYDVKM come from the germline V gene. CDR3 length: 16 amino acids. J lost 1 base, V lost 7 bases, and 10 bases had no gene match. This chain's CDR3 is CASITTGGGSNYGYTF. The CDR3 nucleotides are TGTGCCAGCATCACAACAGGGGGCGGGAGTAACTATGGCTACACCTTC.

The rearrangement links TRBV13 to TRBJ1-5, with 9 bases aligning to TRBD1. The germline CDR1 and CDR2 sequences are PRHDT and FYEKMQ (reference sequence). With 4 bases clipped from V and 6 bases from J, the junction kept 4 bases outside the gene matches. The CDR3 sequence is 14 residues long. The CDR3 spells CASSSGQGTQPQHF. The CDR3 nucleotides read TGTGCCAGCAGCTCCGGACAGGGGACTCAGCCCCAGCATTTT.

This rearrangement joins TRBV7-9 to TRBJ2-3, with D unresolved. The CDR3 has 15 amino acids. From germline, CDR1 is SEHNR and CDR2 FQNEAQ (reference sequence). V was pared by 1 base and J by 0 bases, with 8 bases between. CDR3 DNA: TGTGCCAGCAGCTTAGATGGCAGTAGCACAGATACGCAGTATTTT. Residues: CASSLDGSSTDTQYF.

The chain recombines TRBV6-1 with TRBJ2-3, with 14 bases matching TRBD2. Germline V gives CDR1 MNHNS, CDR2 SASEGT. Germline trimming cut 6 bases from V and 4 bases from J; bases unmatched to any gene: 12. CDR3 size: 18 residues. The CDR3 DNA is TGTGCCAGCAGCCAAAGGACTAGCGGGGGGCCGAACGCAGATACGCAGTATTTT. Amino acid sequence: CASSQRTSGGPNADTQYF.

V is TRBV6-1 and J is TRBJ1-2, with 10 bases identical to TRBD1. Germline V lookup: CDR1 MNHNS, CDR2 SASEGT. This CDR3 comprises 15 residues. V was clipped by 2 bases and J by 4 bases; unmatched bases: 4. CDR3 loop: CASSERTGGRYGYTF. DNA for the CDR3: TGTGCCAGCAGTGAAAGGACAGGGGGTCGCTATGGCTACACCTTC.

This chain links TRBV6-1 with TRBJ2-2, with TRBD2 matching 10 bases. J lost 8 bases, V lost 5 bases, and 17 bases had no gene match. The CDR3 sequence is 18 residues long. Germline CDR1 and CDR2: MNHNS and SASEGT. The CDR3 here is CASSNIQRGGTFYGELFF. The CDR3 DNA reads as TGTGCCAGCAGTAATATACAGCGGGGGGGCACCTTCTATGGGGAGCTGTTTTTT.

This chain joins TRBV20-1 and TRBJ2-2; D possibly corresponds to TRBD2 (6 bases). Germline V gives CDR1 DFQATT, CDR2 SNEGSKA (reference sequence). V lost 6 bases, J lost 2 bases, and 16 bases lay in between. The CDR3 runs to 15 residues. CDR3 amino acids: CSAELAPTNTGELFF. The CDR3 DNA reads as TGCAGTGCGGAACTAGCCCCTACTAACACCGGGGAGCTGTTTTTT.

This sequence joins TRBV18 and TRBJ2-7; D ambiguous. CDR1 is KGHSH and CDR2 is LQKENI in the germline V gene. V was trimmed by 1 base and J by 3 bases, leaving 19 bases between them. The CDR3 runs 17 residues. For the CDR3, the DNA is TGTGCCAGCTCACCACGCCCTAAGTTGCAGGCCTACTACGAGCAGTACTTC. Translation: CASSPRPKLQAYYEQYF. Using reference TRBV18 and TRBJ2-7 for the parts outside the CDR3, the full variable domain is NAGVMQNPRHLVRRRGQEARLRCSPMKGHSHVYWYRQLPEEGLKFMVYLQKENIIDESGMPKERFSAEFPKEGPSILRIQQVVRGDSAAYFCASSPRPKLQAYYEQYFGPGTRLTVT.

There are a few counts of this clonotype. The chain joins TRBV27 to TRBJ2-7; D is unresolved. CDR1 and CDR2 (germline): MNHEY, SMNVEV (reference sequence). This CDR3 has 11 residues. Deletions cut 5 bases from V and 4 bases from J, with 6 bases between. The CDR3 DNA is TGTGCCAGCAGTAAGGGATACGAGCAGTACTTC. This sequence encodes CASSKGYEQYF.

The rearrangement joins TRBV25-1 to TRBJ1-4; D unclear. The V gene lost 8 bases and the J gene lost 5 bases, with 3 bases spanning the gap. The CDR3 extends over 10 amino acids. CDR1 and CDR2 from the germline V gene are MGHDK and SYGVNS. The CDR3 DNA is TGTGCCAGCCGCAATGAAAAACTGTTTTTT. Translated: CASRNEKLFF.

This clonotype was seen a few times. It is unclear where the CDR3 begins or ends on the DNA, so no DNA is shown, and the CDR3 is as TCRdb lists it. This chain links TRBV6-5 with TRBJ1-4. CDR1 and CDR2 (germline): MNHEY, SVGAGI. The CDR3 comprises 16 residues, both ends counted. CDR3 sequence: CASSSSTVATNEKLFF.

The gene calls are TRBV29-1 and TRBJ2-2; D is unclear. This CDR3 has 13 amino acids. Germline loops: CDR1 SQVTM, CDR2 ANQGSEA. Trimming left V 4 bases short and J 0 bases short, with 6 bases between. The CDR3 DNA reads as TGCAGCGTTGTTCGGCCGAACACCGGGGAGCTGTTTTTT. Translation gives CSVVRPNTGELFF.

CDR3 amino acids: CASSPGTGLEEQYF. The DNA of the CDR3 is TGCGCCAGCAGCCCAGGGACAGGGTTGGAGGAGCAGTACTTC. The chain carries TRBV5-1 and TRBJ2-7; TRBD1 matches 9 bases. This CDR3 has 14 amino acids. From germline, CDR1 is SGHRS and CDR2 YFSETQ. The ends lost 4 bases at V and 7 bases at J; junction bases unmatched: 9.

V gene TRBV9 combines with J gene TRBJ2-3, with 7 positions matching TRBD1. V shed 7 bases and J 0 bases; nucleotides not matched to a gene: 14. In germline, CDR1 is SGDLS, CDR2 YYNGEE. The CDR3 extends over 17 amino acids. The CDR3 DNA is TGTGCCAGCGGGGCCGGGACAGTGAATCCTAGCACAGATACGCAGTATTTT. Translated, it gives CASGAGTVNPSTDTQYF.

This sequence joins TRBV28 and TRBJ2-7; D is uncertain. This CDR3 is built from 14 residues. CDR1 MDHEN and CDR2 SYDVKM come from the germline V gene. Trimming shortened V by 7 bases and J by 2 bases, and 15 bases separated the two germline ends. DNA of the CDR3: TGTGCCAGCATCCGGGCCCCGAACCCCTACGAGCAGTACTTC. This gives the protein CASIRAPNPYEQYF.